Listed here is a single TCR beta chain. Which cohort a participant joined came from the clinical history participants gave. The sample belongs to a study of blood T cell repertoires in COVID-19. Study-level background: The analysed material was cDNA or gDNA that came from T cells, B-cell-depleted T cells, or PBMCs.

Generated by immunoSEQ multiplex PCR, the TCRdb table keeps only in-frame clones and is missing some. Of 60,000 or so clones in the sample, roughly 70% are singletons; the top ten hold 51%. This TCR was sampled from an older woman who had been exposed to COVID-19. Sequencing used PBMCs or T cells enriched from blood (not recorded which).

The CDR3 coding sequence is TGTGCCTGGAGTGTACTCGGGGGAGCTTTCTTT. Amino acids: CAWSVLGGAFF. The gene calls are TRBV30 and TRBJ1-1; a possible D gene is TRBD1 (5 bases). The V gene lost 0 bases and the J gene lost 10 bases, with 9 bases spanning the gap. Germline V gene data show CDR1 as GTSNPN and CDR2 as SVGIG (reference sequence). The CDR3 is 11 residues long.